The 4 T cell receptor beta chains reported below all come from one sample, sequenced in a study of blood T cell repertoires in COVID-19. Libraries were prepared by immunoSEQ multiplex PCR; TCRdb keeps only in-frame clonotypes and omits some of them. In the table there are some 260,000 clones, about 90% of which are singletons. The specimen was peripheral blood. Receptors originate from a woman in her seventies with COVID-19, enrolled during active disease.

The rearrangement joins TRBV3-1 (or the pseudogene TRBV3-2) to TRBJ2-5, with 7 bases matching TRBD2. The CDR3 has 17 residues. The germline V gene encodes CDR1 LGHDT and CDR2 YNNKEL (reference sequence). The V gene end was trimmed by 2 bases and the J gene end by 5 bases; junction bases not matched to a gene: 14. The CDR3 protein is CASSQNSGAGRQETQYF. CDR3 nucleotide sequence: TGTGCCAGCAGCCAAAATTCAGGAGCGGGACGTCAGGAGACCCAGTACTTC.

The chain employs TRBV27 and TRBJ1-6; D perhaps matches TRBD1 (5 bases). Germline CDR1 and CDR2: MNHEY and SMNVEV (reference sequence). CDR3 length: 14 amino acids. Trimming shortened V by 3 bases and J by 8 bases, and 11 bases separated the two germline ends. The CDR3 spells CASSFRERDSPLHF. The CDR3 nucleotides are TGTGCCAGCAGTTTCAGGGAGCGGGATTCACCCCTCCACTTT.

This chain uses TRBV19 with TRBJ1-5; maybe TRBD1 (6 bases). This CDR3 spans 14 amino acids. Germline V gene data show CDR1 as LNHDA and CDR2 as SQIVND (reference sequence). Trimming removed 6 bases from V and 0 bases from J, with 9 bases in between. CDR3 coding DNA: TGTGCCAGTAGGAGGGACACTAGCAATCAGCCCCAGCATTTT. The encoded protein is CASRRDTSNQPQHF.

CDR3: CASILDRAGEKLFF. CDR3 nucleotide sequence: TGTGCCAGCATTCTGGACAGGGCGGGGGAAAAACTGTTTTTT. J is TRBJ1-4 and V is TRBV6-1; 8 bases are shared with TRBD1. The CDR3 is made up of 14 amino acids. V shed 7 bases and J 8 bases; nucleotides not matched to a gene: 9. Germline CDR1 and CDR2: MNHNS and SASEGT.